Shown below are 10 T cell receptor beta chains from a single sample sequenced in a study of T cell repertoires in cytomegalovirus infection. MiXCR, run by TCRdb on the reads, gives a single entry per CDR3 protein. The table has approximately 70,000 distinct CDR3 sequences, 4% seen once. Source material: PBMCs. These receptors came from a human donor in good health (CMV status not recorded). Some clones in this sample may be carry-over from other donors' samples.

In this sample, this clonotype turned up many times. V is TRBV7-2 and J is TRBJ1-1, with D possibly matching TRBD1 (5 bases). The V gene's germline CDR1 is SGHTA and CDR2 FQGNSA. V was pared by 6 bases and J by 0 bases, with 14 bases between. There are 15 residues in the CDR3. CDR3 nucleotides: TGTGCCAGCAGGCGGGGCAGGGAGATGAACACTGAAGCTTTCTTT. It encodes CASRRGREMNTEAFF.

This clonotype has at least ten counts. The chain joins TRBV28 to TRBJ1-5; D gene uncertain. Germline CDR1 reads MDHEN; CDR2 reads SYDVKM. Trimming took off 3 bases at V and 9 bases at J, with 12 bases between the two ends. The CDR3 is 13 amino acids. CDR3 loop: CASSLGIIGPQHF. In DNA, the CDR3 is TGTGCCAGCAGTTTGGGGATAATAGGGCCCCAGCATTTT.

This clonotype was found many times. The chain's CDR3 is CASSLNDGGNTEAFF. CDR3 sequence (DNA): TGTGCCAGCAGCTTAAACGATGGGGGGAACACTGAAGCTTTCTTT. This chain uses TRBV7-6 with TRBJ1-1; D is possibly TRBD1 (5 bases). The CDR3 totals 15 residues. Trimming took off 2 bases at V and 1 base at J, with 11 bases between the two ends. CDR1 and CDR2 (germline): SGHVS, FNYEAQ.

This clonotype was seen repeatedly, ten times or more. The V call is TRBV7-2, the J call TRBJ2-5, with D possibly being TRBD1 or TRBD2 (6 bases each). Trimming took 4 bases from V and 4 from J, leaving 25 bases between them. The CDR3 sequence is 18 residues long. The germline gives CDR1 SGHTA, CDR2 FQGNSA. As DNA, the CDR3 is TGTGCCAGCAGCTCACTAGGAGGGGGTGGGCAGCGGGCAGAGACCCAGTACTTC. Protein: CASSSLGGGGQRAETQYF.

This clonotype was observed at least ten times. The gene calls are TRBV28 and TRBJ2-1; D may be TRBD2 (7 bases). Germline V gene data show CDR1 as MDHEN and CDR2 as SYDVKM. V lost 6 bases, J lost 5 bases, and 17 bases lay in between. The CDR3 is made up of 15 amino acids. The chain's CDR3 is CASRGGGGGHNEQFF. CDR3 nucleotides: TGTGCCAGCAGGGGGGGGGGTGGGGGGCACAATGAGCAGTTCTTC.

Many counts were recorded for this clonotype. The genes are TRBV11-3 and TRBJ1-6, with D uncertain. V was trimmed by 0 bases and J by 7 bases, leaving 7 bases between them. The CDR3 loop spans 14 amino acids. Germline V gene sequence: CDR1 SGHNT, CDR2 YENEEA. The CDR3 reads CASSLDTGNSPLHF. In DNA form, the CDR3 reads TGTGCCAGCAGCTTAGATACCGGGAATTCACCCCTCCACTTT.

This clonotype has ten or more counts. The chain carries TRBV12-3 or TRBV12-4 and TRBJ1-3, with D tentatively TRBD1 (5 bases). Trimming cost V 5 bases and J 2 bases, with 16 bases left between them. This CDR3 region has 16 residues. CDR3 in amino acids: CASSVDWGYAGNTIYF. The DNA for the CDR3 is TGTGCCAGCAGTGTAGACTGGGGGTACGCTGGAAACACCATATATTTT.

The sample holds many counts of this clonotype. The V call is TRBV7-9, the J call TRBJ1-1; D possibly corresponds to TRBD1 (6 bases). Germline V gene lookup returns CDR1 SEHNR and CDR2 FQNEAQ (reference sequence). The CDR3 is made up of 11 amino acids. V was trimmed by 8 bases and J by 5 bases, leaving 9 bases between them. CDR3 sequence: CASVGGTEAFF. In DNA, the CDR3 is TGTGCCAGCGTAGGGGGAACTGAAGCTTTCTTT.

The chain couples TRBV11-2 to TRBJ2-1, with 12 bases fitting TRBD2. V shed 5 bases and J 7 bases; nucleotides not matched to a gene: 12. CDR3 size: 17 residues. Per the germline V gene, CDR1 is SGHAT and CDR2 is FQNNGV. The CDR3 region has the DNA TGTGCCAGCAGCCGACTCAAGACTAGCGGGAGTATGAATGAGCAGTTCTTC. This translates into CASSRLKTSGSMNEQFF.

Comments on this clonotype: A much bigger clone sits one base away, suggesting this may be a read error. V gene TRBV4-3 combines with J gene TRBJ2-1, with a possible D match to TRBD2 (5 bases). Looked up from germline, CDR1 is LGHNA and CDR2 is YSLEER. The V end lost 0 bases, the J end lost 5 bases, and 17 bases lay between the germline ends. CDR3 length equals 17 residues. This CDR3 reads CASSQDLAGAGNNEQFF. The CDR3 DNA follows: TGCGCCAGCAGCCAAGACCTGGCGGGCGCCGGCAACAATGAGCAGTTCTTC.